This TCR beta chain was recovered during a study of blood T cell repertoires in COVID-19 (TCRdb year 2020). Study-wide context: Collaborator samples came from the United States, Italy and Spain and covered acute and convalescent phases of COVID-19. The material from the prospective study consisted of cDNA or gDNA derived from T cells, B-cell-depleted T cells, or PBMCs. Subjects who had been exposed to COVID-19, were actively infected with it, or had recovered from it provided the deeply sampled blood TCRbeta repertoires that made up the dataset. A freely available public database, intended as a resource for researchers studying the immune response to SARS-CoV-2, is where the repertoires were released. The samples were drawn from two sources: the first 160 participants of the ongoing ImmuneRACE study, and 1,000 to 1,500 subjects contributed by 6 global collaborators. Nearly every sample came with metadata listing a de-identified subject ID, COVID-19 status, age in years and sex. Where available, HLA class I and class II types were taken from metadata supplied by the sample provider and were not determined by assay-based typing. What the study reported, not specific to this receptor: The quantity of clinical and demographic metadata differed by source and by participant and was supplied without curation.

Remarks on this clone: The antigen this receptor binds is unknown. No quality values exist for individual bases; no much larger clone is one base distant.

The immunoSEQ Assay, a bias-controlled multiplex PCR, was used to amplify TCRbeta CDR3 regions from genomic DNA. The authors' pipeline ran thus. The number of nucleated cells in each sample was estimated by amplification of reference gene primers within the assay. To quantify the absolute abundance of each unique TCRbeta CDR3 rearrangement, sequence reads were collapsed and filtered. For each sample, productive Simpson clonality was calculated as the square root of Simpson's diversity index over productive rearrangements. Here the immuneACCESS table is served through TCRdb, limited to in-frame sequences with V and J called. Missing clones are a known gap in these copies; in checked studies unresolved V genes cover under half, and the rest lacks a known reason. V, J and clone size reflect that table, while D and trimming were determined from the DNA. This sample has roughly 180,000 clones in its table, and nearly 80% of those were observed once. The ten largest clones capture approximately 14% of the sample.

In the prospective study, participants were about 18 to 95 years old, resided in 20 to 30 geographic areas of the United States, and were enrolled through a virtual design. In the prospective study, participants were assigned to cohorts based on the clinical history participants reported in a screening survey and a study questionnaire. Exposed participants had been in contact, within 2 weeks of entering the study, with a person who had a PCR-confirmed or clinician-diagnosed case of COVID-19. In the prospective study, mobile phlebotomists collected whole blood, serum and a nasopharyngeal or oropharyngeal swab from each participant. Over a roughly 2-month period, participants in the prospective study had the option of providing additional blood draws and questionnaires. Prospective study blood samples were shipped either frozen or at room temperature before DNA extraction. Via the germline V gene, CDR1 is WSHSY and CDR2 SAAADI. The CDR3 sequence holds 13 residues, the cysteine and phenylalanine included. Only CDR3 DNA is held: 39 bases, read in frame from base 1. The V and J ends are trimmed by 7 bases and 6 bases, leaving 10 bases between them.

The specimen was PBMCs or T cells enriched from blood (not recorded which). The sequence is built from TRBV10-2 and TRBJ1-6, with a tentative D gene TRBD1 over 6 matching bases. The source is a man in his sixties who had been exposed to COVID-19. The DNA sequence is given as TGCGCCAGCAACAGGGAGGGTAATTCACCCCTCCACTTT. Its coded protein is CASNREGNSPLHF.